This note documents a single T cell receptor beta chain sequence. Its cognate antigen is unknown. The data originate from a study of cytomegalovirus exposure and HLA in healthy donors. About the study: Ancestry clustering placed around four fifths of approximately 420 genotyped donors in the Caucasian-associated cluster. Overall study findings and caveats: The authors reported that TCR beta sequences could predict HLA-A and HLA-B alleles. These predictions were accurate for most subjects in the first cohort.

Looked up from germline, CDR1 is SGHVS and CDR2 is FNYEAQ. V lost 1 base and J 7 bases, leaving 13 bases between the germline ends. CDR3 length: 15 amino acids. The PCR made use of 60 Vbeta and 13 Jbeta primers. The protocol was immunoSEQ multiplex PCR, while the TCRdb copy is restricted to in-frame clones and leaves out a portion. The sample consists of about 180,000 clones, about four fifths of them appearing once. Sample: PBMCs. This sequence was found in a man in his forties in good health and CMV-seronegative. The genes are TRBV7-6 and TRBJ1-4; no definite D call. The CDR3 protein is CASSLVAGLFEKLFF. CDR3 bases: TGTGCCAGCAGCTTAGTAGCAGGACTCTTTGAAAAACTGTTTTTT.